The subject of this entry is one TCR beta chain. These data are taken from a study of CD8 T cells in Susac syndrome. Germline V CDR1 and CDR2: DFQATT, SNEGSKA (reference sequence). The CDR3 sequence is 15 residues long. V shed 0 bases and J 3 bases; nucleotides not matched to a gene: 7. When the RNA was reverse transcribed, random hexamers were used with an input of about 0.5 to 1 ug. TCRdb recomputed calls from the immunoSEQ multiplex PCR reads with MiXCR, one row per CDR3 protein. The sample contains about 80,000 distinct CDR3 sequences, approximately 96% of which appear only once. The receptor was derived from a human donor with Susac syndrome. Material: CD8+ T cells from PBMCs. V gene TRBV20-1 combines with J gene TRBJ1-1; 7 nucleotides align to TRBD1. The CDR3 coding sequence is TGCAGTGCTAGAGACCAAACCAGGGGGTACACTGAAGCTTTCTTT. It codes for CSARDQTRGYTEAFF.